This T cell receptor (beta chain) comes out of a study of cytomegalovirus exposure and HLA in healthy donors. This clone was recorded once. The antigen remains undetermined. A junction end diverges from the germline sequence, so it may reflect a read error. The germline V gene encodes CDR1 SEHNR and CDR2 FQNEAQ (reference sequence). This CDR3 comprises 13 residues. PCR employed 60 Vbeta and 13 Jbeta primers. The protocol was immunoSEQ multiplex PCR, while the TCRdb copy is restricted to in-frame clones and leaves out a portion. The table lists roughly 180,000 clones, more than 65% of them singletons. Study-wide results and limits: An observed cluster of highly shared sequence variants was recorded as a likely sequencing artifact. A later analysis by the authors found several of the most significant clusters apparently linked to common viral pathogens. Among TCR beta chains, those listed as cytomegalovirus-associated numbered about 150. Previously analyzed data showed that most TCR beta V segments were productive at a frequency of about 90% or about 30%.

The chain has TRBV7-9 and TRBJ1-1; D perhaps matches TRBD1 (5 bases). The sequencing input was PBMCs. The TCR comes from a girl aged 2 to 10 in good health and CMV-seropositive. CDR3 DNA sequence: TGTTCCAGCAGCTTAGCGGAGGGGACTGAAGCTTTCTTT. It translates to CSSSLAEGTEAFF. The whole variable domain, remainder taken from reference TRBV7-9 and TRBJ1-1, is DTGVSQNPRHKITKRGQNVTFRCDPISEHNRLYWYRQTLGQGPEFLTYFQNEAQLEKSRLLSDRFSAERPKGSFSTLEIQRTEQGDSAMYLCSSSLAEGTEAFFGQGTRLTVV.